The T cell receptor beta chain under discussion was sequenced for a study of T cell responses to AZD1222 COVID-19 vaccine. Findings of the study overall: Only 5 or 6 individuals given AZD1222 were seropositive at baseline. Repertoires were collected only later (after the peak T cell response had occurred). The sample set comprised mostly white British donors with more females, and clonal diversity was possibly underestimated. The span of vaccine-associated CD4 TCRs extended across spike, with dominance at 160-218 and 743-854.

CDR3 length: 16 residues. The trim removed 7 bases at V and 1 base at J, leaving 9 bases unmatched. Germline lookup yields CDR1 SGHAT and CDR2 FQDESV (reference sequence). Method: immunoSEQ multiplex PCR; TCRdb's copy keeps in-frame clones and lacks some. The sample contains 130,000 to 150,000 clones, 82% of which appear only once. On this clone: Its antigen is still unknown.

Material: peripheral blood, obtained on day 0 of MenACWY control vaccination. The sequence was obtained from an adult in good health. The chain is built from TRBV11-1 and TRBJ2-3; TRBD2 matches at 9 bases. The CDR3, as DNA: TGTGCCAGCACCTGGGCTAGCGGGGTTGGCACAGATACGCAGTATTTT. It yields the protein CASTWASGVGTDTQYF.